Listed below are T cell receptor beta chains from one sample, sequenced in a study of blood T cell repertoires in COVID-19. Clones were sequenced by immunoSEQ multiplex PCR, and TCRdb holds only the in-frame ones, with some missing. The sample consists of 150,000 or so clones, 84% of them appearing once. Sequencing input: PBMCs or T cells enriched from blood (not recorded which). Receptors were obtained from a man aged 45-65 years who had recovered from COVID-19. The CDR3 runs from the conserved cysteine through the conserved F or W. The order of the fields is CDR3 DNA, CDR3 protein, clone size, D gene, J gene, V gene. The D gene is left open where the match is weak. Clone size is not always given. Where it is, it says once, few, many or a class for expanded clones.

TGTGCCTGCGGGTCCCAAAGGTACATTCAGTACTTC,CACGSQRYIQYF,NA,NA,TRBJ2-4,TRBV12-3/TRBV12-4
TGTGCCATCAGTCCGCCGACGGGCTACGAGCAGTACTTC,CAISPPTGYEQYF,NA,NA,TRBJ2-7,TRBV10-3
TGTGCCAGCAGCTTAGCTCATTCTGGGGCAAATGAAGCTTTCTTT,CASSLAHSGANEAFF,NA,NA,TRBJ1-1,TRBV7-9
TGTGCCAGCAGTGAAGGAGCAGGGGTTTCTGAAAAACTGTTTTTT,CASSEGAGVSEKLFF,NA,NA,TRBJ1-4,TRBV6-1
TGTGCCAGCAGTGAACGACAGGGGTTAACACCCCTCCACTTT,CASSERQGLTPLHF,few,TRBD1,TRBJ1-6,TRBV6-4
TGTGCCAGCAGCCAAGAGATCTGTAGAGGGTTCAATAGCAATCAGCCCCAGCATTTT,CASSQEICRGFNSNQPQHF,few,NA,TRBJ1-5,TRBV3-1/TRBV3-2
TGTGCCAGTAGTATCGCGGGTACTGAAGCTTTCTTT,CASSIAGTEAFF,once,NA,TRBJ1-1,TRBV19
TGTGCCAGCAGTTTAACAGGGAGCGCTGGAAACACCATATATTTT,CASSLTGSAGNTIYF,NA,NA,TRBJ1-3,TRBV27
TGTGCTAGTTTGATCGCCGGTTCTGGTGAGCAGTTCTTC,CASLIAGSGEQFF,NA,NA,TRBJ2-1,TRBV12-5
TGTGCCAGCAGCCGTAGGGGGCACAGCTCCTACGAGCAGTACTTC,CASSRRGHSSYEQYF,NA,TRBD1,TRBJ2-7,TRBV7-2
TGTGCCAGCTGTGGACAGTCGAGCACTGAAGCTTTCTTT,CASCGQSSTEAFF,few,NA,TRBJ1-1,TRBV18
TGCGCCAGCAGCTTGACAGACTCTGGAAACACCATATATTTT,CASSLTDSGNTIYF,NA,NA,TRBJ1-3,TRBV5-1
TGTGCCAGCAGCTTAGCCCAGGGGGCGAATGGCTACACCTTC,CASSLAQGANGYTF,NA,TRBD1,TRBJ1-2,TRBV11-2
TGTGCCAGCAGCGCAGGCTATGGCTACACCTTC,CASSAGYGYTF,NA,NA,TRBJ1-2,TRBV7-9
TGTGCCAGCAGTCTGACAGGGGGAGGCGATGGCTACACCTTC,CASSLTGGGDGYTF,NA,TRBD1,TRBJ1-2,TRBV6-5
TGTGCCAGCAGCTTAGGAAGAGCAGGGAATTATGGCTACACCTTC,CASSLGRAGNYGYTF,NA,NA,TRBJ1-2,TRBV5-8
TGCGCCAGCAGCCATTATTACGACAGGGGGCTTGATGACAATCAGCCCCAGCATTTT,CASSHYYDRGLDDNQPQHF,NA,TRBD1,TRBJ1-5,TRBV5-1
TGTGCCAGCAGTATACAGGGGCTGGGGCCAGATACGCAGTATTTT,CASSIQGLGPDTQYF,NA,TRBD1,TRBJ2-3,TRBV27
TGTGCCAGCAGCCCATGGACTAGCGGAGAGCAGTACTTC,CASSPWTSGEQYF,once,TRBD2,TRBJ2-7,TRBV11-2
TGTGCCAGCAGTTATCAGGGGTATGCTTTCTTT,CASSYQGYAFF,once,NA,TRBJ1-1,TRBV6-5
TGTGCCAGCAGCCCGAGCGGGGGGGCCAACACCGGGGAGCTGTTTTTT,CASSPSGGANTGELFF,NA,TRBD2,TRBJ2-2,TRBV7-6
TGTGCCTGGAGGGAGGTGAACACTGAAGCTTTCTTT,CAWREVNTEAFF,NA,NA,TRBJ1-1,TRBV30
TGTGCCAGCTCAGCAGACACTGAAGCTTTCTTT,CASSADTEAFF,NA,NA,TRBJ1-1,TRBV18
TGTGCCAGCAGCCGGCCAGGGTTCTATGGCTACACCTTC,CASSRPGFYGYTF,NA,NA,TRBJ1-2,TRBV3-1/TRBV3-2
TGTGCCAGCAGCCTGGGGACACCTCTCATTGAAGCTTTCTTT,CASSLGTPLIEAFF,NA,NA,TRBJ1-1,TRBV5-6
TGTGCCAGCAGCCAAGATAGGGCAGGGAGGTCTGAAGCTTTCTTT,CASSQDRAGRSEAFF,NA,NA,TRBJ1-1,TRBV3-1/TRBV3-2
TGCGCCAGCAGCTTGCTCGGTTCGCAGTATTTT,CASSLLGSQYF,NA,NA,TRBJ2-3,TRBV5-1
TGTGCCAGCAATTTAGAAGAGTCGCGATCACCCCTCCACTTT,CASNLEESRSPLHF,NA,NA,TRBJ1-6,TRBV2
TGTGCCAGCAGTTGGGGGACAGAAAGTACCTACGAGCAGTACTTC,CASSWGTESTYEQYF,NA,TRBD1,TRBJ2-7,TRBV27
TGTGCCTGGAGACAGGGGGCCAGGCAGCCCCAGCATTTT,CAWRQGARQPQHF,once,TRBD1,TRBJ1-5,TRBV30
TGTGCCAGCAGTGAACAACCGACAGGGCGGGAAAAACTGTTTTTT,CASSEQPTGREKLFF,NA,TRBD1,TRBJ1-4,TRBV6-1
TGTGCCAGCAGTTTCCGACTAGCGGGGACCAAAAACATTCAGTACTTC,CASSFRLAGTKNIQYF,once,TRBD2,TRBJ2-4,TRBV6-6
TGTGCCAGCAGCTCTGGGACTAGCGGTTACAATGAGCAGTTCTTC,CASSSGTSGYNEQFF,NA,TRBD2,TRBJ2-1,TRBV7-9
TGTGCCACCAGCAGAGACAGGGTTGGTAATGAAAAACTGTTTTTT,CATSRDRVGNEKLFF,NA,NA,TRBJ1-4,TRBV15
TGTGCCAGCAGCTTGGAGTACATTTCCTACGAGCAGTACTTC,CASSLEYISYEQYF,NA,NA,TRBJ2-7,TRBV5-6
TGTGCCAGCAGTTTAATAGCGGCTCGCTACAATGAGCAGTTCTTC,CASSLIAARYNEQFF,NA,NA,TRBJ2-1,TRBV6-5
TGTGCCTGGAATAGCGGGGGGGCCTTTCTATCCCCAGATACGCAGTATTTT,CAWNSGGAFLSPDTQYF,NA,TRBD2,TRBJ2-3,TRBV30
TGCGCCAGCAGCGGTAAGGGACAGCTCAACACCGGGGAGCTGTTTTTT,CASSGKGQLNTGELFF,NA,TRBD1,TRBJ2-2,TRBV5-1
TGTGCCAGCACCCGAGCGGGGAACACAGATACGCAGTATTTT,CASTRAGNTDTQYF,NA,TRBD2,TRBJ2-3,TRBV2
TGTGCCAGCACCCCCGAGAACAGGGTCGGCTATGGCTACACCTTC,CASTPENRVGYGYTF,NA,NA,TRBJ1-2,TRBV5-4
TGTGCCAGCAGCTCCCTCTCCCCCCCAGGAGGAAACACCATATATTTT,CASSSLSPPGGNTIYF,NA,NA,TRBJ1-3,TRBV7-2